These T cell receptor beta chains were read from a single sample in a study of CXCR3-negative and CXCR3-positive naive CD8 T cells. From the 5' RACE reads, TCRdb lists one entry per CDR3 protein and no DNA. The sample includes about 150,000 distinct CDR3 sequences. Sequencing was performed on naive CXCR3+ CD8+ T cells from blood. The source is a human donor in good health. Some clones in this sample may be carry-over from other donors' samples. CDR3s include the opening cysteine and the closing phenylalanine or tryptophan. Fields, in order: V gene, J gene, CDR3 protein.

>TRBV11-3|TRBJ1-4
CASSPWDSRDEKLFF
>TRBV6-2/TRBV6-3|TRBJ2-7
CASSPFAGDSSYEQYF
>TRBV7-7|TRBJ2-7
CASSLGSGSTYEQYF
>TRBV28|TRBJ2-1
CASSLGLQISSYNEQFF
>TRBV7-6|TRBJ2-2
CASSFGETGELFF
>TRBV10-2|TRBJ2-3
CASRTHRSTDTQYF
>TRBV7-7|TRBJ1-1
CASRATGLEEMNTEAFF
>TRBV29-1|TRBJ2-1
CSVEGGLAGGGSRYNEQFF
>TRBV27|TRBJ1-5
CASGAQGAYNQPQHF
>TRBV5-1|TRBJ2-1
CASSSTQMKLRGDEQFF
>TRBV4-2|TRBJ2-5
CASSQDRTGEETQYF
>TRBV29-1|TRBJ2-1
CSYRFNNEQFF
>TRBV9|TRBJ2-7
CASSEGTISYEQYF
>TRBV7-9|TRBJ2-2
CASSTSGRGPGELFF
>TRBV11-2|TRBJ1-4
CASSFGPPGEKLFF
>TRBV2|TRBJ2-7
CASSDGTGYEQYF
>TRBV20-1|TRBJ2-7
CSARPGRPDYEQYF
>TRBV27|TRBJ1-1
CASKDRGLNTEAFF
>TRBV7-2|TRBJ1-1
CASSLGPNMNTEAFF
>TRBV7-3|TRBJ2-1
CASSLSQGYNEQFF
>TRBV29-1|TRBJ2-6
CSVGAGAYSGANVLTF
>TRBV20-1|TRBJ1-1
CSARDSRGARIDTEAFF
>TRBV19|TRBJ2-1
CASSITDYSHNEQFF
>TRBV12-3/TRBV12-4|TRBJ2-5
CASSFVWEQETQYF